These 30 T cell receptor beta chains share one sample of origin, sequenced in a study of T cell repertoires in cytomegalovirus infection. TCRdb passed the reads through MiXCR, listing each CDR3 protein once. The repertoire holds under 800,000 distinct CDR3 sequences, with 24% as singletons. Material: CD8+ T cells from PBMCs. The receptors stem from a human donor in good health (CMV status not recorded). Some clones in this sample may be carry-over from other donors' samples.

This rearrangement joins TRBV20-1 to TRBJ1-2; 7 bases are a match to TRBD1. The trim removed 5 bases at V and 2 bases at J, leaving 8 bases unmatched. Looked up from germline, CDR1 is DFQATT and CDR2 is SNEGSKA (reference sequence). The CDR3 contains 14 residues. This chain's CDR3 is CSAYHHRGNYGYTF. The CDR3 bases are TGCAGTGCTTACCACCACAGGGGAAACTATGGCTACACCTTC.

This clonotype has at least ten counts. The chain joins TRBV6-5 to TRBJ1-5, with 7 bases fitting TRBD1. The V gene's germline CDR1 is MNHEY and CDR2 SVGAGI. V shed 6 bases, J shed 4 bases, and the junction held 3 bases outside the gene matches. CDR3 length equals 13 residues. The CDR3 loop reads CASRQGRNQPQHF. CDR3 DNA: TGTGCCAGCAGACAGGGGCGGAATCAGCCCCAGCATTTT.

This clonotype was picked up a small number of times. The chain joins TRBV10-3 to TRBJ2-7; D is perhaps TRBD2 (7 bases). CDR3 length: 16 amino acids. V shed 4 bases and J shed 2 bases, with 18 bases lying between them. Germline V gene data show CDR1 as ENHRY and CDR2 as SYGVKD. CDR3 amino acids: CAISGVKQGGTYEQYV. CDR3 sequence (DNA): TGTGCCATCAGTGGAGTCAAACAGGGAGGGACCTACGAGCAGTACGTC.

This clonotype was seen only a few times. This chain uses TRBV25-1 with TRBJ1-1; TRBD1 agrees at 9 bases. The junction had 9 bases not matched to a gene; V was cut back by 9 bases and J by 4 bases. Per germline, CDR1 MGHDK and CDR2 SYGVNS. The CDR3 runs 14 residues. The CDR3 protein is CASRVGQGVTEAFF. As DNA, the CDR3 is TGTGCCAGTAGGGTGGGACAGGGAGTCACTGAAGCTTTCTTT. Combining the CDR3 with reference TRBV25-1 and TRBJ1-1 gives the whole variable domain EADIYQTPRYLVIGTGKKITLECSQTMGHDKMYWYQQDPGMELHLIHYSYGVNSTEKGDLSSESTVSRIRTEHFPLTLESARPSHTSQYLCASRVGQGVTEAFFGQGTRLTVV.

The gene calls are TRBV25-1 and TRBJ1-1; 7 bases match TRBD1. The germline V gene has CDR1 MGHDK and CDR2 SYGVNS. With 6 bases clipped from V and 0 bases from J, the junction kept 4 bases outside the gene matches. The CDR3 length is 14 residues. The CDR3 sequence is CASRFTGVNTEAFF. The CDR3 region has the DNA TGTGCCAGCAGATTTACAGGGGTGAACACTGAAGCTTTCTTT.

This chain uses TRBV12-3 or TRBV12-4 with TRBJ2-5; D unresolved. V was pared by 3 bases and J by 2 bases, with 10 bases between. There are 14 residues in the CDR3. The CDR3 reads CASSLALVQETQYF. CDR3 sequence (DNA): TGTGCCAGCAGTTTGGCGTTAGTACAAGAGACCCAGTACTTC.

This clonotype has at least ten counts. This sequence joins TRBV7-2 and TRBJ1-1; no firm D call. The CDR3 sequence is 16 residues long. Trimming stripped 0 bases from V and 4 bases from J, with 15 bases between. Germline CDR1 reads SGHTA; CDR2 reads FQGNSA. CDR3 coding DNA: TGTGCCAGCAGCTTAGCCCTCCGCCCCGGAAGCACTGAAGCTTTCTTT. Protein product: CASSLALRPGSTEAFF.

The sample holds many counts of this clonotype. The CDR3 loop is CASSTPTGALSGANVLTF. The DNA for the CDR3 is TGTGCCAGCAGCACCCCAACAGGGGCACTCTCTGGGGCCAACGTCCTGACTTTC. V usage is TRBV7-8 and J usage is TRBJ2-6, with 7 bases fitting TRBD1. This CDR3 has 18 amino acids. The ends lost 5 bases at V and 0 bases at J; junction bases unmatched: 10. Germline assignment: CDR1 SGHVS and CDR2 FQNEAQ.

The rearrangement links TRBV10-3 to TRBJ2-7; possibly TRBD1 or TRBD2 for D (7 bases each). CDR1 and CDR2 from the germline V gene are ENHRY and SYGVKD. The length of the CDR3 is 14 residues. V was trimmed by 10 bases and J by 2 bases, leaving 18 bases between them. The CDR3 nucleotides are TGTGCCACCTGGGAGGGGACAGTAGCCTACGAGCAGTACTTC. This sequence encodes CATWEGTVAYEQYF.

The chain combines TRBV4-3 with TRBJ1-1, with TRBD1 as a possible D gene (5 bases). Germline V lookup: CDR1 LGHNA, CDR2 YSLEER. CDR3 length: 16 residues. The V gene lost 0 bases and the J gene lost 7 bases, with 18 bases spanning the gap. The CDR3 reads CASSQDLVGGRNEAFF. DNA of the CDR3: TGCGCCAGCAGCCAAGACCTGGTCGGGGGGAGGAATGAAGCTTTCTTT.

This clonotype turned up a few times. This chain connects TRBV20-1 to TRBJ1-1; D is uncertain. The CDR3 extends over 12 amino acids. Germline CDR1 and CDR2: DFQATT and SNEGSKA (reference sequence). V dropped 6 bases and J dropped 3 bases, with 11 bases sitting between them. The chain's CDR3 is CSASTEYTEAFF. The CDR3 DNA reads TGCAGTGCCTCGACGGAATACACTGAAGCTTTCTTT.

The V and J genes are TRBV19 and TRBJ2-2; either TRBD1 or TRBD2 may fit D (5 bases each). The CDR3 spans 15 residues. Germline lookup yields CDR1 LNHDA and CDR2 SQIVND (reference sequence). Trimming shortened V by 3 bases and J by 3 bases, and 11 bases separated the two germline ends. For the CDR3, the DNA is TGTGCCAGTAGTATTGAGGGGCGGGACACCGGGGAGCTGTTTTTT. Translating it yields CASSIEGRDTGELFF.

This clonotype has a handful of counts. The genes are TRBV7-9 and TRBJ2-6; D is perhaps TRBD2 (6 bases). This CDR3 is 20 amino acids long. Per the germline V gene, CDR1 is SEHNR and CDR2 is FQNEAQ (reference sequence). V lost 3 bases and J 0 bases, leaving 21 bases between the germline ends. In nucleotides, the CDR3 is TGTGCCAGCAGCTTTCCCGGGGGAGAGGCTTTAAGCTCTGGGGCCAACGTCCTGACTTTC. Protein product: CASSFPGGEALSSGANVLTF.

This clonotype was seen more than once but under ten times. The chain couples TRBV6-2 or TRBV6-3 to TRBJ2-3; 10 bases line up with TRBD2. The ends lost 4 bases at V and 2 bases at J; junction bases unmatched: 6. Germline CDR1 MNHEY, CDR2 SVGEGT. This CDR3 contains 16 residues. In DNA form, the CDR3 reads TGTGCCAGCAGTTCAAGCGGGGGGGCCTTCACAGATACGCAGTATTTT. Translated, it gives CASSSSGGAFTDTQYF.

This clonotype was found many times. V and J are TRBV6-1 and TRBJ1-1; D is unclear. Germline lookup yields CDR1 MNHNS and CDR2 SASEGT. V lost 1 base and J 4 bases, leaving 7 bases between the germline ends. The CDR3 loop spans 13 amino acids. The CDR3 loop is CASSEGSSTEAFF. DNA of the CDR3: TGTGCCAGCAGTGAAGGGTCGAGCACTGAAGCTTTCTTT.

J is TRBJ2-1 and V is TRBV7-3; 10 bases agree with TRBD1. Germline V lookup: CDR1 SGHTA, CDR2 FQGTGA. The V segment lost 1 base and the J segment 8 bases; nucleotides outside the gene matches: 8. The CDR3 contains 16 residues. CDR3 in DNA: TGTGCCAGCAGCTTAAAAGGAGGACAGGGGGTCCATGAGCAGTTCTTC. Residues: CASSLKGGQGVHEQFF.

This clonotype was counted a few times. The chain combines TRBV2 with TRBJ2-2, with a tentative D call TRBD1 (5 bases). With 1 base removed from V and 4 bases from J, the gap between germline ends came to 19 bases. The CDR3 has 18 residues. The V gene's germline CDR1 is SNHLY and CDR2 FYNNEI. The CDR3 region is CASSEEMARAAFTGELFF. CDR3 in DNA: TGTGCCAGCAGTGAAGAGATGGCCAGGGCTGCGTTCACCGGGGAGCTGTTTTTT. The full variable domain, with the rest looked up from reference TRBV2 and TRBJ2-2, is EPEVTQTPSHQVTQMGQEVILRCVPISNHLYFYWYRQILGQKVEFLVSFYNNEISEKSEIFDDQFSVERPDGSNFTLKIRSTKLEDSAMYFCASSEEMARAAFTGELFFGEGSRLTVL.

This clonotype was observed a handful of times. The chain is built from TRBV24-1 and TRBJ2-2, with unresolved D. V was shortened by 12 bases and J by 4 bases, with 11 bases between the two germline ends. The CDR3 length is 12 residues. CDR1 is KGHDR, CDR2 SFDVKD, per germline. The CDR3: CAAELPTGELFF. CDR3 DNA: TGTGCCGCGGAATTGCCCACCGGGGAGCTGTTTTTT.

The chain is built from TRBV13 and TRBJ2-1; TRBD1 matches at 9 bases. In germline, CDR1 is PRHDT, CDR2 FYEKMQ (reference sequence). The CDR3 length is 16 residues. The V gene end was trimmed by 3 bases and the J gene end by 6 bases; junction bases not matched to a gene: 9. CDR3 DNA sequence: TGTGCCAGCAGCTTGGGGACAGGGACGAAGGGCAATGAGCAGTTCTTC. This sequence encodes CASSLGTGTKGNEQFF. The variable domain in full, with the rest retrieved from reference TRBV13 and TRBJ2-1, is AAGVIQSPRHLIKEKRETATLKCYPIPRHDTVYWYQQGPGQDPQFLISFYEKMQSDKGSIPDRFSAQQFSDYHSELNMSSLELGDSALYFCASSLGTGTKGNEQFFGPGTRLTVL.

This clonotype was detected ten times or more. J is TRBJ2-1 and V is TRBV7-2, with 9 bases identical to TRBD1. V was pared by 0 bases and J by 12 bases, with 3 bases of the junction left unmatched. The CDR3 is 13 residues long. Germline V CDR1 and CDR2: SGHTA, FQGNSA. CDR3 bases: TGTGCCAGCAGCTTAGCGGACAGGGGAAGGCAGTTCTTC. Protein product: CASSLADRGRQFF.

In nucleotides, the CDR3 is TGCAGTGCTCCTTACTTAACAGGGACGGGCTACGAGCAGTACTTC. Translation: CSAPYLTGTGYEQYF. The chain employs TRBV20-1 and TRBJ2-7; maybe TRBD1 (6 bases). Germline assignment: CDR1 DFQATT and CDR2 SNEGSKA (reference sequence). V was pared by 5 bases and J by 3 bases, with 20 bases between. The CDR3 totals 15 residues.

This clonotype was counted at least ten times. This CDR3 reads CASSDFGTGNEKLFF. Written as DNA, the CDR3 is TGTGCCAGCAGTGATTTTGGGACGGGGAATGAAAAACTGTTTTTT. The chain combines TRBV6-1 with TRBJ1-4; D may be TRBD1 (5 bases). The CDR3 has 15 residues. V lost 3 bases, J lost 5 bases, and 13 bases lay in between. Per germline, CDR1 MNHNS and CDR2 SASEGT.

This clonotype was found a few times. The chain combines TRBV20-1 with TRBJ1-3; possibly TRBD1 for D (5 bases). Germline V gives CDR1 DFQATT, CDR2 SNEGSKA (reference sequence). The CDR3 has 16 amino acids. Trimming removed 1 base at V and 4 bases at J, with 17 bases between. DNA for the CDR3: TGCAGTGCTAGAGTTGTCCCCACAGGAGACGGAAACACCATATATTTT. Its protein product is CSARVVPTGDGNTIYF.

The rearrangement uses TRBV4-1 and TRBJ2-5; D call uncertain. CDR3 length: 14 amino acids. V was clipped by 5 bases and J by 4 bases, with 14 bases between them. Germline CDR1 and CDR2: MGHRA and YSYEKL. The CDR3 region is CASSSFGPRETQYF. The CDR3 region has the DNA TGCGCCAGCAGCTCTTTTGGACCTAGAGAGACCCAGTACTTC.

This clonotype has only a few counts. The gene calls are TRBV28 and TRBJ1-2; unclear D gene. The ends were cut back, 5 bases at V and 8 bases at J, with 30 bases in the middle. Germline V gene data show CDR1 as MDHEN and CDR2 as SYDVKM. The CDR3 spans 18 residues. The CDR3 DNA follows: TGTGCCAGCAGTCCCCCCGGGCCCAATACCTTATCGGCCGGGGGCTACACCTTC. Its protein product is CASSPPGPNTLSAGGYTF.

This clonotype turned up a few times. The chain couples TRBV28 to TRBJ1-2; TRBD1 agrees at 7 bases. The CDR3 is 15 amino acids. The V segment lost 6 bases and the J segment 4 bases; nucleotides outside the gene matches: 11. CDR1 MDHEN and CDR2 SYDVKM come from the germline V gene. The CDR3 bases are TGTGCCAGCAGATTACCCGGACAGGAGGTCTATGGCTACACCTTC. It specifies CASRLPGQEVYGYTF.

The chain has TRBV20-1 and TRBJ2-1, with 10 bases matching TRBD2. V shed 0 bases, J shed 2 bases, and the junction held 4 bases outside the gene matches. The germline V gene encodes CDR1 DFQATT and CDR2 SNEGSKA (reference sequence). This CDR3 contains 16 residues. CDR3 sequence: CSARESGGETYNEQFF. CDR3 nucleotides: TGCAGTGCTAGAGAAAGCGGGGGGGAGACCTACAATGAGCAGTTCTTC.

The table lists this clonotype with a few counts. The genes are TRBV7-9 and TRBJ2-7; D not resolved. Deletions cut 4 bases from V and 5 bases from J, with 9 bases between. Germline CDR1 and CDR2: SEHNR and FQNEAQ (reference sequence). This CDR3 is built from 12 residues. CDR3 in DNA: TGTGCCAGCAGCTCCGAGTTGGACGAGCAGTACTTC. Residues: CASSSELDEQYF.

The J gene is TRBJ2-3, the V gene TRBV7-9; D possibly corresponds to TRBD2 (5 bases). Germline CDR1 SEHNR, CDR2 FQNEAQ (reference sequence). This CDR3 spans 16 amino acids. Trimming cost V 5 bases and J 4 bases, with 19 bases left between them. CDR3 loop: CASSPPGLAKADTQYF. CDR3 nucleotides: TGTGCCAGCAGCCCACCCGGACTGGCCAAGGCAGATACGCAGTATTTT. Using reference TRBV7-9 and TRBJ2-3 for the parts outside the CDR3, the full variable domain is DTGVSQNPRHKITKRGQNVTFRCDPISEHNRLYWYRQTLGQGPEFLTYFQNEAQLEKSRLLSDRFSAERPKGSFSTLEIQRTEQGDSAMYLCASSPPGLAKADTQYFGPGTRLTVL.

This clonotype appeared many times. The chain uses TRBV7-9 and TRBJ1-1; D unresolved. CDR1 and CDR2 from the germline V gene are SEHNR and FQNEAQ (reference sequence). Trimming took 1 base from V and 4 from J, leaving 7 bases between them. This CDR3 has 13 residues. The CDR3: CASSLVRSTEAFF. The CDR3 DNA is TGTGCCAGCAGCTTAGTGAGGTCCACTGAAGCTTTCTTT.